The 21 T cell receptor beta chains listed next were all sequenced from one sample in a study of tumor and adjacent non-tumor tissue in lung cancer. Three rounds of nested PCR, following a modified ARM-PCR protocol, produced the TCRbeta library. TCRdb re-called the multiplex PCR reads with MiXCR, one entry per CDR3 protein. The table has fewer than 55,000 distinct CDR3 sequences, 60% to 70% seen once; the top ten hold over 15%. This sample's RNA came from whole unsorted tissue. This non-tumor lung sample came from over 3 cm beyond the tumor edge. The sequenced sample consisted of distant non-tumor lung tissue. The receptor set was obtained from a woman in her thirties or forties with non-small cell lung cancer.

Comments on this clonotype: One end of the junction does not line up with germline, which may come from a read error. J is TRBJ2-1 and V is TRBV29-1; 10 bases are shared with TRBD2. This CDR3 contains 13 residues. CDR1 and CDR2 (germline): SQVTM, ANQGSEA. The CDR3: CSGRTWAGNEQFF. The CDR3 DNA follows: TGTAGCGGGAGGACTTGGGCGGGGAATGAGCAGTTCTTC.

As to this clonotype: Because the CDR3 is missing its conserved closing phenylalanine or tryptophan, this is likely a read error. The rearrangement links TRBV11-2 to TRBJ2-5; possibly TRBD1 or TRBD2 for D (5 bases each). The CDR3 extends over 12 amino acids. The germline CDR1 and CDR2 sequences are SGHAT and FQNNGV. The CDR3, as DNA: TGTGCCGGCAGCTTAGAGGGGAAGACCCAGTACTTA. This sequence encodes CAGSLEGKTQYL.

The chain employs TRBV20-1 and TRBJ1-3, with D possibly being TRBD1 (6 bases). V gave up 5 bases and J gave up 2 bases, with 16 bases separating them. This CDR3 region has 15 residues. From germline, CDR1 is DFQATT and CDR2 SNEGSKA (reference sequence). DNA for the CDR3: TGCAGTGCTTCGGGGGCAAGGGGGACTGGAAACACCATATATTTT. It encodes CSASGARGTGNTIYF.

The table lists this clonotype with many counts. The chain uses TRBV5-4 and TRBJ2-2; D perhaps matches TRBD2 (6 bases). Trimming shortened V by 0 bases and J by 5 bases, and 14 bases separated the two germline ends. CDR3 length equals 16 residues. Germline V lookup: CDR1 SGHNT, CDR2 YYREEE (reference sequence). The CDR3 loop is CASSLATGRGTGELFF. CDR3 coding DNA: TGTGCCAGCAGCTTGGCCACCGGGAGAGGGACCGGGGAGCTGTTTTTT.

This clonotype occurred many times. V gene TRBV6-5 combines with J gene TRBJ2-5, with D tentatively TRBD1 or TRBD2 (5 bases each). V lost 2 bases to trimming and J lost 2 bases, with 12 bases between them. The germline CDR1 and CDR2 sequences are MNHEY and SVGAGI. There are 15 residues in the CDR3. The CDR3 DNA follows: TGTGCCAGCAGTTACGTGGGGGAAGCACAAGAGACCCAGTACTTC. This codes for CASSYVGEAQETQYF.

This clonotype was counted at least ten times. The rearrangement joins TRBV5-1 to TRBJ2-1; a weak D match, TRBD2 (6 bases). V lost 4 bases and J 3 bases, leaving 14 bases between the germline ends. CDR1 and CDR2 from the germline V gene are SGHRS and YFSETQ. This CDR3 is built from 15 residues. The chain's CDR3 is CASSPTGAGYNEQFF. The CDR3, as DNA: TGCGCCAGCAGCCCGACCGGAGCGGGCTACAATGAGCAGTTCTTC.

This chain uses TRBV7-2 with TRBJ2-1; perhaps D is TRBD1 or TRBD2 (5 bases each). This CDR3 contains 14 residues. V lost 5 bases, J lost 13 bases, and 21 bases lay in between. Germline CDR1 SGHTA, CDR2 FQGNSA. CDR3 nucleotide sequence: TGTGCCAGCAGCGCCGGATCGAGGGGTACTGAACAGTTCTTC. It translates to CASSAGSRGTEQFF.

As regards this clonotype: A read error may be the cause here, since a much bigger clone is one base away. V usage is TRBV7-8 and J usage is TRBJ2-3; a possible D gene is TRBD1 (5 bases). Germline assignment: CDR1 SGHVS and CDR2 FQNEAQ. The CDR3 extends over 15 amino acids. In nucleotides, the CDR3 is TGTACCAGCAGCTTTAGTACACAGGGCACAGATACGCAGTATTTT. Protein sequence: CTSSFSTQGTDTQYF.

Remarks on this clonotype: One base away lies a much larger clone, so this may be a sequencing read error. The V and J genes are TRBV6-2 or TRBV6-3 and TRBJ2-4, with D possibly being TRBD1 (5 bases). The V gene's germline CDR1 is MNHEY and CDR2 SVGEGT. The germline V and J ends were trimmed by 6 bases and 3 bases, with 18 bases remaining between them. The CDR3 loop spans 16 amino acids. The CDR3 sequence: CASRPSQAGFKNIQYF. The CDR3 nucleotides are TGTGCCAGCAGACCATCCCAGGCAGGGTTCAAAAACATTCAGTACTTC.

This clonotype appeared once. A read error may explain this, as a much larger clone is one base away. The chain couples TRBV13 to TRBJ2-3, with 11 positions matching TRBD1. Germline V gene data show CDR1 as PRHDT and CDR2 as FYEKMQ (reference sequence). Losses at the gene ends were 4 bases for V and 4 bases for J; bases not matched to a gene: 4. The CDR3 covers 15 residues. The CDR3 region is CASSSDRGRADTQYF. The CDR3 DNA follows: TGTGCCAGCAGCTCGGACAGGGGGCGAGCAGATACGCAGTATTTT.

At least ten counts were recorded for this clonotype. V is TRBV30 and J is TRBJ2-7; 7 bases map to TRBD2. CDR1 is GTSNPN, CDR2 SVGIG, per germline (reference sequence). V was pared by 4 bases and J by 3 bases, with 9 bases of the junction left unmatched. This CDR3 region has 14 residues. CDR3 sequence (DNA): TGTGCCTGGACCGGGGAGGGGTTGGACTACGAGCAGTACTTC. Its translation: CAWTGEGLDYEQYF.

This clonotype has at least ten counts. The chain couples TRBV6-1 to TRBJ2-2; D possibly corresponds to TRBD1 (6 bases). The CDR3 runs to 15 residues. The germline CDR1 and CDR2 sequences are MNHNS and SASEGT. Trimming removed 2 bases at V and 2 bases at J, with 9 bases between. The CDR3 loop is CASSERTANTGELFF. In DNA, the CDR3 is TGTGCCAGCAGTGAACGGACAGCCAACACCGGGGAGCTGTTTTTT.

A single count supports this clonotype. This rearrangement joins TRBV29-1 to TRBJ1-5; D call uncertain. V lost 4 bases and J lost 7, with 14 bases in between. The CDR3 totals 13 residues. Germline V lookup: CDR1 SQVTM, CDR2 ANQGSEA. This CDR3 reads CSVVSGLKQPQHF. CDR3 nucleotides: TGCAGCGTTGTATCTGGGTTGAAACAGCCCCAGCATTTT.

Remarks on this clonotype: Its ends do not fully match the called genes, so a read error is possible. The chain joins TRBV7-8 to TRBJ1-5; D is unclear. This CDR3 has 14 amino acids. The germline V gene encodes CDR1 SGHVS and CDR2 FQNEAQ. CDR3 nucleotides: TGTGCCAGCAGCTTACGACATAGCAATCAGCCCCAGCGTTTT. Protein product: CASSLRHSNQPQRF.

Points on this clonotype: The CDR3 ends on some other residue instead of the conserved phenylalanine or tryptophan, so this is likely a read error. The V and J genes are TRBV5-5 and TRBJ2-7; possibly TRBD1 for D (6 bases). The germline V gene has CDR1 SGHKS and CDR2 YYEKEE (reference sequence). Trimming left V 2 bases short and J 3 bases short, with 9 bases between. CDR3 length equals 13 residues. The CDR3 sequence: CASSLQGYYEQYS. The CDR3 region has the DNA TGTGCCAGCAGCTTACAGGGTTACTACGAGCAGTACTCA.

Note on this clonotype: Relative to the germline gene, one junction end is altered; a read error may explain this. The chain carries TRBV14 and TRBJ1-6; D gene ambiguous. The CDR3 is 14 residues long. Germline loops: CDR1 SGHDN, CDR2 FVKESK. The CDR3 region is CASSQGRLGLPLQF. The CDR3 bases are TGTGCCAGCAGCCAGGGGAGGCTCGGATTACCCCTCCAATTT.

Regarding this clonotype: Lacking the conserved final phenylalanine or tryptophan, this CDR3 likely reflects a read error. Because the CDR3's place on the DNA is in doubt, the DNA is left out and the CDR3 is given as listed by TCRdb. The chain is built from TRBV29-1 and TRBJ1-2; the D segment call TRBD1 is taken from the table without a DNA check. Germline V gives CDR1 SQVTM, CDR2 ANQGSEA. The CDR3 adds up to 12 amino acids, both ends counted. CDR3: CCVGTGAKGYAL.

The chain uses TRBV28 and TRBJ2-3; 10 bases are a match to TRBD2. Germline V gene sequence: CDR1 MDHEN, CDR2 SYDVKM. This CDR3 region has 16 residues. V was clipped by 7 bases and J by 3 bases; unmatched bases: 10. CDR3 DNA sequence: TGTGCCAGCACCGATCCAGGACTAGCGGCGACAGATACGCAGTATTTT. This codes for CASTDPGLAATDTQYF.

This clonotype was seen once. The CDR3 end shows no conserved phenylalanine or tryptophan, and so a read error is likely. The chain couples TRBV14 to TRBJ2-2; no clear D gene. The germline CDR1 and CDR2 sequences are SGHDN and FVKESK. The CDR3 has 14 amino acids. The CDR3 loop is CASSSAAEPGELFY. In nucleotides, the CDR3 is TGTGCCAGCAGCTCCGCGGCCGAACCCGGCGAGCTGTTTTAT.

This clonotype showed up just once. At one of its ends the junction is not consistent with the germline gene, which may arise from a read error. The chain uses TRBV2 and TRBJ2-2; D tentatively reads TRBD1 or TRBD2 (6 bases each). Germline loops: CDR1 SNHLY, CDR2 FYNNEI. The CDR3 is made up of 15 amino acids. The DNA for the CDR3 is TGTGCCAGCAGGAGTTCGGGGGCGGGAACCGGGGAGCTGTTGTTT. This sequence encodes CASRSSGAGTGELLF.

The sample holds many counts of this clonotype. The rearrangement joins TRBV5-1 to TRBJ2-7; D uncertain. Germline CDR1 SGHRS, CDR2 YFSETQ. The CDR3 length is 11 residues. The V end was cut by 4 bases, the J end by 3 bases, with 5 bases between. CDR3 DNA: TGCGCCAGCAGCGAAAACTACGAGCAGTACTTC. It specifies CASSENYEQYF.